The 30 T cell receptor beta chains given below trace back to one sample, sequenced in a study of early T cells in non-severe SARS-CoV-2 infection. TCRdb reprocessed the 5' RACE reads with MiXCR, giving one entry per CDR3 protein. Here the sample spans about 64,000 distinct CDR3 sequences, 18% being singletons. This sample comprised whole blood, obtained at baseline. These receptors were collected from an adult who was a healthcare worker with PCR-confirmed SARS-CoV-2 infection or an uninfected control (not recorded which).

Comments on this clonotype: One end of the junction is discordant with germline, which a read error may explain. The rearrangement uses TRBV5-1 and TRBJ1-1; D is unclear. The germline gives CDR1 SGHRS, CDR2 YFSETQ. The CDR3 has 13 amino acids. The CDR3 here is CASSSTWNAEAFF. The DNA of the CDR3 is TGCGCCAGCAGCTCGACCTGGAACGCTGAAGCTTTCTTT.

The chain combines TRBV5-1 with TRBJ2-7, with D possibly being TRBD1 (6 bases). This CDR3 region has 14 residues. Germline CDR1 SGHRS, CDR2 YFSETQ. The ends were cut back, 1 base at V and 0 bases at J, with 8 bases in the middle. In DNA, the CDR3 is TGCGCCAGCAGCTTGACAGGGAACTCCTACGAGCAGTACTTC. It encodes CASSLTGNSYEQYF.

The rearrangement joins TRBV12-3 or TRBV12-4 to TRBJ2-3; 9 positions match TRBD1. The trim removed 6 bases at V and 2 bases at J, leaving 9 bases unmatched. There are 16 residues in the CDR3. CDR3 sequence: CASSPGQGPSTDTQYF. In DNA, the CDR3 is TGTGCCAGCAGCCCCGGACAGGGGCCTTCCACAGATACGCAGTATTTT.

The V gene is TRBV7-9, the J gene TRBJ2-5; D call uncertain. V was pared by 0 bases and J by 1 base, with 6 bases between. Germline CDR1 is SEHNR and CDR2 is FQNEAQ (reference sequence). CDR3 size: 14 residues. The CDR3 loop is CASSLAALQETQYF. The CDR3 region has the DNA TGTGCCAGCAGCTTAGCGGCCCTCCAAGAGACCCAGTACTTC. Based on the CDR3 plus reference TRBV7-9 and TRBJ2-5, the full variable domain is DTGVSQNPRHKITKRGQNVTFRCDPISEHNRLYWYRQTLGQGPEFLTYFQNEAQLEKSRLLSDRFSAERPKGSFSTLEIQRTEQGDSAMYLCASSLAALQETQYFGPGTRLLVL.

This clonotype came up a few times. CDR3 region: CASSLAGLRTGELFF. The CDR3 DNA follows: TGTGCCAGCAGCTTAGCTGGGCTCCGCACCGGGGAGCTGTTTTTT. The chain links TRBV11-2 to TRBJ2-2; D gene unclear. This CDR3 is 15 amino acids long. Germline assignment: CDR1 SGHAT and CDR2 FQNNGV. V was trimmed by 1 base and J by 4 bases, leaving 10 bases between them. The entire variable domain, with the rest obtained from reference TRBV11-2 and TRBJ2-2, is as follows: EAGVAQSPRYKIIEKRQSVAFWCNPISGHATLYWYQQILGQGPKLLIQFQNNGVVDDSQLPKDRFSAERLKGVDSTLKIQPAKLEDSAVYLCASSLAGLRTGELFFGEGSRLTVL.

V is TRBV11-2 and J is TRBJ2-7, with 11 bases matching TRBD2. Germline CDR1 reads SGHAT; CDR2 reads FQNNGV. J gave up 6 bases and V 0 bases, and 7 bases lay outside the gene matches. CDR3 length: 16 amino acids. The CDR3 DNA reads as TGTGCCAGCAGCTTAGATACTAGCGGGAGTAACCGCGAGCAGTACTTC. This gives the protein CASSLDTSGSNREQYF.

The chain uses TRBV27 and TRBJ2-4; D is uncertain. V was clipped by 10 bases and J by 8 bases, with 12 bases between them. CDR1 MNHEY and CDR2 SMNVEV come from the germline V gene (reference sequence). This CDR3 has 11 amino acids. CDR3 protein: CATGYGDIQYF. The DNA for the CDR3 is TGTGCCACCGGGTATGGGGACATTCAGTACTTC.

Points on this clonotype: At one boundary the junction diverges from the germline segment, which might be a read error. The CDR3 loop reads CSSIHQVAAINNEQFF. The DNA for the CDR3 is TGTTCCAGCATCCACCAAGTGGCGGCTATAAACAATGAGCAGTTCTTC. The chain is built from TRBV12-3 or TRBV12-4 and TRBJ2-1; D is uncertain. This CDR3 spans 16 amino acids.

This clonotype was seen only a few times. This chain connects TRBV7-8 to TRBJ2-7, with TRBD1 matching 7 bases. After removal of 5 bases from V and 3 bases from J, the junction contained 7 bases not matched to a gene. Germline-derived CDR1 and CDR2 are SGHVS and FQNEAQ. The CDR3 covers 14 residues. Written as DNA, the CDR3 is TGTGCCAGCAGCACGAGGGGACAGCTCTACGAGCAGTACTTC. Translated, it gives CASSTRGQLYEQYF.

This chain uses TRBV20-1 with TRBJ2-7; D is possibly TRBD1 (7 bases). V lost 0 bases, J lost 1 base, and 13 bases lay in between. The CDR3 length is 15 residues. Germline V CDR1 and CDR2: DFQATT, SNEGSKA (reference sequence). Here the CDR3 DNA reads TGCAGTGCTAGAGATTTGCGGGACAGTTCCTACGAGCAGTACTTC. Translating it yields CSARDLRDSSYEQYF.

A few counts support this clonotype. The chain recombines TRBV12-3 or TRBV12-4 with TRBJ2-7, with a possible D match to TRBD1 (6 bases). Trimming shortened V by 0 bases and J by 6 bases, and 15 bases separated the two germline ends. This CDR3 region has 15 residues. Written as DNA, the CDR3 is TGTGCCAGCAGTTTAGCGGCTCAGGGGTTTGGCGAGCAGTACTTC. Translation gives CASSLAAQGFGEQYF.

This clonotype was counted a few times. This sequence joins TRBV29-1 and TRBJ2-7, with 7 bases aligning to TRBD1. V lost 2 bases, J lost 4 bases, and 5 bases stayed unmatched. The CDR3 loop spans 13 amino acids. Germline V gene lookup returns CDR1 SQVTM and CDR2 ANQGSEA. The CDR3 DNA reads as TGCAGCGTTGAAAAGCAGGGGGAGTACGAGCAGTACTTC. Translated, it gives CSVEKQGEYEQYF.

This clonotype was detected many times. The chain carries TRBV20-1 and TRBJ2-3; D gene unclear. In germline, CDR1 is DFQATT, CDR2 SNEGSKA (reference sequence). Between the trimmed V and J ends, which lost 6 bases and 0 bases, there was a span of 13 bases. The CDR3 has 14 residues. In DNA form, the CDR3 reads TGCAGTGCCGCCCTTGGTCTTAGCACAGATACGCAGTATTTT. Its protein product is CSAALGLSTDTQYF.

This clonotype has more than one count but fewer than ten. The chain couples TRBV6-1 to TRBJ2-7; 11 bases align to TRBD2. Germline V gene sequence: CDR1 MNHNS, CDR2 SASEGT. The CDR3 has 13 amino acids. With V trimmed by 7 bases and J by 4 bases, 3 bases remained unmatched. The CDR3 DNA follows: TGTGCCAGCATGTCTAGCGGGAGGTACGAGCAGTACTTC. Translated: CASMSSGRYEQYF.

In this sample, this clonotype is medium-sized. The chain recombines TRBV6-2 or TRBV6-3 with TRBJ1-1; no clear D gene. V dropped 1 base and J dropped 1 base, with 7 bases sitting between them. From germline, CDR1 is MNHEY and CDR2 SVGEGT. This CDR3 is built from 14 residues. The chain's CDR3 is CASSYYSGNTEAFF. Here the CDR3 DNA reads TGTGCCAGCAGTTACTACAGCGGGAACACTGAAGCTTTCTTT.

This clonotype showed up just once. V usage is TRBV2 and J usage is TRBJ2-2; D uncertain. Germline assignment: CDR1 SNHLY and CDR2 FYNNEI. V lost 6 bases and J lost 6, with 14 bases in between. CDR3 size: 14 residues. CDR3 bases: TGTGCCAGCAGCTCCACTCCCTCGGCCGGGGAGCTGTTTTTT. Its translation: CASSSTPSAGELFF.

This clonotype was counted many times. The chain recombines TRBV20-1 with TRBJ1-2; the D is unclear. V lost 1 base and J lost 4, with 10 bases in between. Germline V gene sequence: CDR1 DFQATT, CDR2 SNEGSKA (reference sequence). CDR3 length equals 13 residues. The CDR3 loop is CSARVGGSYGYTF. The DNA of the CDR3 is TGCAGTGCTAGAGTGGGCGGAAGCTATGGCTACACCTTC.

The chain employs TRBV3-1 and TRBJ1-1; 8 nucleotides line up with TRBD1. The CDR3 runs to 14 residues. The J segment lost 8 bases and the V segment lost 4 bases, leaving 9 bases of the junction unmatched. Germline CDR1 is LGHDT and CDR2 is YNNKEL (reference sequence). The CDR3 DNA reads TGTGCCAGCAGCCCCAGACAGGGGAATAAGGAAGCTTTCTTT. Protein product: CASSPRQGNKEAFF.

This clonotype was counted ten times or more. The CDR3: CASSSPGALWRSNTEAFF. The CDR3 DNA reads as TGTGCCAGCAGTTCCCCGGGGGCGCTGTGGCGTTCGAACACTGAAGCTTTCTTT. The chain has TRBV12-3 or TRBV12-4 and TRBJ1-1; D is perhaps TRBD1 (6 bases). V was cut by 4 bases and J by 1 base, with 22 bases left in between. The CDR3 extends over 18 amino acids.

Concerning this clonotype itself: A much larger clone lies a single base off, so this may be a read error. This sequence joins TRBV7-8 and TRBJ1-5, with 9 positions matching TRBD1. CDR3 length: 15 amino acids. Per germline, CDR1 SGHVS and CDR2 FQNEAQ. The trim removed 2 bases at V and 7 bases at J, leaving 6 bases unmatched. CDR3 sequence reads: CASSLSGTGFQPQHF. The CDR3 DNA follows: TGTGCCAGCAGCTTAAGCGGGACAGGGTTCCAGCCCCAGCATTTT.

CDR3 in DNA: TGTGCCAGCAGCCCCCCCCCTCGGGGGGCAGATACGCAGTATTTT. It is translated as CASSPPPRGADTQYF. The chain carries TRBV11-2 and TRBJ2-3; 7 positions match TRBD2. CDR3 length: 15 amino acids. Germline V gene lookup returns CDR1 SGHAT and CDR2 FQNNGV. V was pared by 5 bases and J by 4 bases, with 9 bases of the junction left unmatched.

There are a few counts of this clonotype. V is TRBV9 and J is TRBJ2-7; D call uncertain. From germline, CDR1 is SGDLS and CDR2 YYNGEE. CDR3 length: 13 amino acids. Between the trimmed V and J ends, which lost 3 bases and 0 bases, there was a span of 7 bases. CDR3 coding DNA: TGTGCCAGCAGCGCCGAAGTCTCCTACGAGCAGTACTTC. This encodes CASSAEVSYEQYF.

This clonotype was detected only a few times. The genes are TRBV7-2 and TRBJ1-6, with TRBD1 matching 7 bases. CDR1 and CDR2 from the germline V gene are SGHTA and FQGNSA. V dropped 5 bases and J dropped 3; count of bases not matched to a gene: 1. The CDR3 sequence is 14 residues long. The CDR3 nucleotides read TGTGCCAGCAGCACAGGGGACTATAATTCACCCCTCCACTTT. Its protein product is CASSTGDYNSPLHF.

V and J are TRBV10-3 and TRBJ1-1; weak D call: TRBD1 (6 bases). Trimming took 2 bases from V and 1 from J, leaving 8 bases between them. The CDR3 spans 14 residues. In germline, CDR1 is ENHRY, CDR2 SYGVKD. The CDR3 protein is CAISEPGQNTEAFF. The DNA for the CDR3 is TGTGCCATCAGTGAGCCGGGACAGAACACTGAAGCTTTCTTT.

This rearrangement joins TRBV6-1 to TRBJ1-1, with D tentatively TRBD1 (5 bases). CDR3 length: 15 residues. V was clipped by 6 bases and J by 5 bases, with 19 bases between them. Germline V gene data show CDR1 as MNHNS and CDR2 as SASEGT. CDR3 sequence (DNA): TGTGCCAGCAGAGAAACAGGCCGAAGAGGGACTGAAGCTTTCTTT. Its protein is CASRETGRRGTEAFF.

This clonotype was observed at least ten times. This chain connects TRBV24-1 to TRBJ1-1; no definite D call. The CDR3 covers 16 residues. V dropped 4 bases and J dropped 5 bases, with 19 bases sitting between them. Looked up from germline, CDR1 is KGHDR and CDR2 is SFDVKD. The CDR3 spells CATSDPRERAFTEAFF. DNA for the CDR3: TGTGCCACCAGTGACCCTCGGGAGAGGGCGTTTACTGAAGCTTTCTTT.

This clonotype was detected only a few times. The chain carries TRBV28 and TRBJ1-3; tentatively, D is TRBD1 (6 bases). From germline, CDR1 is MDHEN and CDR2 SYDVKM. The CDR3 is 13 amino acids. V was pared by 8 bases and J by 0 bases, with 8 bases between. This CDR3 is CASGDTSGNTIYF. The CDR3, as DNA: TGTGCCAGCGGGGACACCTCTGGAAACACCATATATTTT.

The V and J genes are TRBV7-9 and TRBJ2-2; 9 nucleotides match TRBD2. V was clipped by 4 bases and J by 0 bases; unmatched bases: 9. This CDR3 contains 18 residues. The germline V gene encodes CDR1 SEHNR and CDR2 FQNEAQ (reference sequence). The CDR3 nucleotides are TGTGCCAGCAGCTCCAGGGACGGACTAGCGCCGAACACCGGGGAGCTGTTTTTT. This encodes CASSSRDGLAPNTGELFF.

The genes are TRBV11-2 and TRBJ2-4; 7 bases line up with TRBD2. Germline assignment: CDR1 SGHAT and CDR2 FQNNGV. This CDR3 spans 19 amino acids. V shed 4 bases and J 0 bases; nucleotides not matched to a gene: 15. The CDR3 reads CASSSRYGLAEIAKNIQYF. The CDR3 coding sequence is TGTGCCAGCAGCTCCCGCTATGGGCTAGCGGAGATAGCCAAAAACATTCAGTACTTC. Using reference TRBV11-2 and TRBJ2-4 for the parts outside the CDR3, the full variable domain is EAGVAQSPRYKIIEKRQSVAFWCNPISGHATLYWYQQILGQGPKLLIQFQNNGVVDDSQLPKDRFSAERLKGVDSTLKIQPAKLEDSAVYLCASSSRYGLAEIAKNIQYFGAGTRLSVL.

The chain carries TRBV14 and TRBJ2-3, with 7 bases matching TRBD1. CDR3 length: 14 amino acids. Germline loops: CDR1 SGHDN, CDR2 FVKESK. V shed 5 bases and J 8 bases; nucleotides not matched to a gene: 10. The CDR3 DNA reads as TGTGCCAGCAGCTTCGGGACAGTCAAAAGTACGCAGTATTTT. Protein product: CASSFGTVKSTQYF. The entire variable domain, with the rest obtained from reference TRBV14 and TRBJ2-3, is as follows: EAGVTQFPSHSVIEKGQTVTLRCDPISGHDNLYWYRRVMGKEIKFLLHFVKESKQDESGMPNNRFLAERTGGTYSTLKVQPAELEDSGVYFCASSFGTVKSTQYFGPGTRLTVL.